These 3 T cell receptor beta chains share one sample of origin, sequenced in a study of cytomegalovirus exposure and HLA in healthy donors. This table comes from immunoSEQ multiplex PCR, and its TCRdb copy is limited to in-frame clones, with some not included. The data hold roughly 130,000 clones, with just under 90% observed a single time. The sequencing sample was made of PBMCs. The receptors come from a man aged 30 to 39 in good health and CMV-seronegative.

This clone was found once. The chain employs TRBV11-2 and TRBJ1-1; D gene uncertain. The germline V and J ends were trimmed by 1 base and 3 bases, with 3 bases remaining between them. The CDR3 contains 12 residues. Germline CDR1 and CDR2: SGHAT and FQNNGV. This chain's CDR3 is CASSLVDTEAFF. CDR3 coding DNA: TGTGCCAGCAGCTTAGTCGACACTGAAGCTTTCTTT.

V is TRBV6-5 and J is TRBJ1-6; possibly TRBD1 for D (5 bases). Germline CDR1 reads MNHEY; CDR2 reads SVGAGI. This CDR3 is 13 amino acids long. V was clipped by 6 bases and J by 10 bases, with 13 bases between them. DNA for the CDR3: TGTGCCAGCAGCCTCAGGGATTACTCACCCCTCCACTTT. Amino acids: CASSLRDYSPLHF.

The genes are TRBV9 and TRBJ1-6; D possibly corresponds to TRBD1 (5 bases). V lost 0 bases and J lost 7, with 17 bases in between. The CDR3 runs to 17 residues. The germline V gene encodes CDR1 SGDLS and CDR2 YYNGEE. The CDR3 here is CASSVGRRGGENSPLHF. The CDR3 region has the DNA TGTGCCAGCAGCGTAGGTAGGAGGGGTGGGGAAAATTCACCCCTCCACTTT.